One and the same sample provided the 26 T cell receptor beta chains below, sequenced in a study of blood T cell repertoires in COVID-19. Produced via immunoSEQ multiplex PCR; TCRdb's table is partial and in-frame only. The sample has about 390,000 clones, about 83% seen once. Specimen: PBMCs or T cells enriched from blood (not recorded which). Source of these receptors: a woman aged 50 to 60 who had recovered from COVID-19.

A single count supports this clone. The chain uses TRBV5-4 and TRBJ2-1, with 7 bases identical to TRBD1. This CDR3 comprises 15 residues. Germline CDR1 reads SGHNT; CDR2 reads YYREEE (reference sequence). J lost 0 bases, V lost 3 bases, and 3 bases had no gene match. The CDR3 reads CASSSGQSSYNEQFF. The CDR3 DNA reads as TGTGCCAGCAGCTCGGGACAGTCCTCCTACAATGAGCAGTTCTTC.

This clone was counted at least ten times. The chain combines TRBV7-8 with TRBJ1-1; tentative D call: TRBD1 (6 bases). CDR3 length equals 14 residues. Germline-derived CDR1 and CDR2 are SGHVS and FQNEAQ. Trimming shortened V by 1 base and J by 2 bases, and 8 bases separated the two germline ends. The CDR3 reads CASSLGDTNTEAFF. DNA for the CDR3: TGTGCCAGCAGCTTAGGGGACACCAACACTGAAGCTTTCTTT.

The CDR3 DNA is TGCGCCAGCAGCTTCGCGGGCGGTTGGACTGAAGCTTTCTTT. Its protein product is CASSFAGGWTEAFF. The chain joins TRBV5-1 to TRBJ1-1; D unclear. The germline V gene has CDR1 SGHRS and CDR2 YFSETQ. CDR3 size: 14 residues. Trimming took 2 bases from V and 5 from J, leaving 13 bases between them.

The V call is TRBV28, the J call TRBJ1-4; a weak D match, TRBD1 (5 bases). This CDR3 spans 13 amino acids. Germline V gives CDR1 MDHEN, CDR2 SYDVKM. V was pared by 10 bases and J by 2 bases, with 11 bases between. In DNA form, the CDR3 reads TGTGCCACCCTTTCAGGGACTAATGAAAAACTGTTTTTT. Protein: CATLSGTNEKLFF.

The rearrangement joins TRBV7-9 to TRBJ1-3; 7 positions match TRBD1. V shed 3 bases and J 7 bases; nucleotides not matched to a gene: 3. Germline V lookup: CDR1 SEHNR, CDR2 FQNEAQ (reference sequence). The length of the CDR3 is 13 residues. The CDR3 DNA reads TGTGCCAGCAGCTTCACAGGGGAGAACACCATATATTTT. Encoded protein: CASSFTGENTIYF.

This rearrangement joins TRBV5-6 to TRBJ1-2; tentative D call: TRBD1 (6 bases). The CDR3 loop spans 13 amino acids. CDR1 and CDR2 (germline): SGHDT, YYEEEE. V was clipped by 3 bases and J by 9 bases, with 15 bases between them. The CDR3 DNA reads as TGTGCCAGCAGCTCTACAGGGATAGTGAGCTACACCTTC. Amino acid sequence: CASSSTGIVSYTF.

The CDR3 sequence is CASSYGGQEEKLFF. CDR3 in DNA: TGTGCCAGCAGTTACGGAGGGCAGGAAGAAAAACTGTTTTTT. The chain links TRBV6-5 to TRBJ1-4; the D is unclear. The germline V gene has CDR1 MNHEY and CDR2 SVGAGI. CDR3 length: 14 amino acids. The V and J ends lost 2 bases and 8 bases respectively, with 12 bases between them.

The V and J genes are TRBV18 and TRBJ1-2; D uncertain. The V gene lost 3 bases and the J gene lost 8 bases, with 13 bases spanning the gap. This CDR3 is 13 amino acids long. CDR1 and CDR2 (germline): KGHSH, LQKENI. The CDR3 nucleotides are TGTGCCAGCTCACCCAGGCGGGATCAAGGCTACACCTTC. This sequence encodes CASSPRRDQGYTF.

The chain combines TRBV11-2 with TRBJ1-4, with D maybe TRBD1 (6 bases). The germline V gene encodes CDR1 SGHAT and CDR2 FQNNGV. V lost 5 bases and J lost 10, with 23 bases in between. The CDR3 is 16 amino acids. CDR3 amino acids: CASSNRDKALEGKLFF. For the CDR3, the DNA is TGTGCCAGCAGCAACCGGGACAAGGCCCTGGAAGGAAAACTGTTTTTT.

The chain has TRBV5-1 and TRBJ1-2; a weak D match, TRBD1 (6 bases). Trimming took off 2 bases at V and 8 bases at J, with 16 bases between the two ends. In germline, CDR1 is SGHRS, CDR2 YFSETQ. The CDR3 spans 14 residues. The CDR3 DNA reads TGCGCCAGCAGCTTAGTAGGGCAGGGGATAGGCTACACCTTC. Translated, it gives CASSLVGQGIGYTF.

J is TRBJ2-7 and V is TRBV24-1; TRBD1 matches at 7 bases. The CDR3 runs 16 residues. The germline V gene has CDR1 KGHDR and CDR2 SFDVKD. J lost 5 bases, V lost 2 bases, and 11 bases had no gene match. The CDR3 is CATSDSEGQILNEQYF. Written as DNA, the CDR3 is TGTGCCACCAGTGATTCAGAGGGACAGATTCTCAACGAGCAGTACTTC.

The genes are TRBV6-6 and TRBJ2-7; tentatively, D is TRBD2 (5 bases). With 0 bases removed from V and 2 bases from J, the gap between germline ends came to 14 bases. The CDR3 loop spans 16 amino acids. Germline V gene lookup returns CDR1 MNHNY and CDR2 SVGAGI (reference sequence). The CDR3 loop is CASSYSRRGFAYEQYF. As DNA, the CDR3 is TGTGCCAGCAGTTACTCGCGTCGGGGATTCGCCTACGAGCAGTACTTC.

This chain connects TRBV27 to TRBJ1-1; perhaps TRBD1 as D (6 bases). This CDR3 is 13 amino acids long. Trimming cost V 4 bases and J 1 base, with 7 bases left between them. CDR1 and CDR2 from the germline V gene are MNHEY and SMNVEV (reference sequence). The CDR3 sequence is CASSSRGNTEAFF. The CDR3 bases are TGTGCCAGCAGTTCCAGGGGGAACACTGAAGCTTTCTTT.

This CDR3 is CASSEIGLQETQYF. CDR3 coding DNA: TGTGCCAGCAGTGAAATTGGACTGCAAGAGACCCAGTACTTC. The chain links TRBV25-1 to TRBJ2-5, with TRBD2 as a possible D gene (5 bases). V lost 2 bases and J 2 bases, leaving 9 bases between the germline ends. Germline CDR1 and CDR2: MGHDK and SYGVNS. The CDR3 loop spans 14 amino acids.

V gene TRBV25-1 combines with J gene TRBJ1-2, with a tentative D call TRBD1 (6 bases). Germline CDR1 is MGHDK and CDR2 is SYGVNS. Trimming stripped 0 bases from V and 4 bases from J, with 15 bases between. The CDR3 loop spans 16 amino acids. For the CDR3, the DNA is TGTGCCAGCAGTGAATACGACGGGGGGCTTAGCTATGGCTACACCTTC. It specifies CASSEYDGGLSYGYTF.

The CDR3 nucleotides read TGTGCCAGTAGTACCCTCACGGGCGGGGGGACTCAAGAGACCCAGTACTTC. Translated: CASSTLTGGGTQETQYF. V and J are TRBV19 and TRBJ2-5; 8 nucleotides align to TRBD2. There are 17 residues in the CDR3. The J segment lost 2 bases and the V segment lost 4 bases, leaving 12 bases of the junction unmatched. CDR1 is LNHDA, CDR2 SQIVND, per germline (reference sequence).

The chain employs TRBV6-1 and TRBJ2-6; TRBD2 aligns across 7 bases. This CDR3 spans 18 amino acids. Germline V gives CDR1 MNHNS, CDR2 SASEGT. After removal of 0 bases from V and 2 bases from J, the junction contained 7 bases not matched to a gene. CDR3 amino acids: CASSEALWGGAGANVLTF. CDR3 sequence (DNA): TGTGCCAGCAGTGAAGCGCTTTGGGGGGGTGCTGGGGCCAACGTCCTGACTTTC.

This clone was counted between two and nine times. The rearrangement joins TRBV18 to TRBJ1-5; perhaps TRBD1 as D (5 bases). V lost 5 bases, J lost 7 bases, and 12 bases lay in between. This CDR3 region has 13 residues. The germline V gene encodes CDR1 KGHSH and CDR2 LQKENI. The CDR3 region has the DNA TGTGCCAGCTCATCGGGGAGGACACAGCCCCAGCATTTT. Translating gives CASSSGRTQPQHF.

This rearrangement joins TRBV3-1 (or the pseudogene TRBV3-2) to TRBJ2-7, with D perhaps matching TRBD2 (5 bases). The V end lost 5 bases, the J end lost 4 bases, and 15 bases lay between the germline ends. Germline V gene lookup returns CDR1 LGHDT and CDR2 YNNKEL (reference sequence). The CDR3 is 14 amino acids. CDR3 nucleotide sequence: TGTGCCAGCAGCGAGACTACTGACATTTACGAGCAGTACTTC. Its protein is CASSETTDIYEQYF.

About this clone: The same CDR3 also results from other DNA sequences found in this sample. The chain carries TRBV15 and TRBJ1-2; D may be TRBD1 (5 bases). Germline CDR1 is LNHNV and CDR2 is YYDKDF (reference sequence). This CDR3 has 12 amino acids. V was clipped by 0 bases and J by 8 bases, with 7 bases between them. CDR3 coding DNA: TGTGCCACCAGCAGAGATCAGGGCGGCTACACCTTC. The encoded protein is CATSRDQGGYTF.

V usage is TRBV10-3 and J usage is TRBJ2-3; D is possibly TRBD2 (7 bases). This CDR3 has 15 amino acids. The V gene lost 3 bases and the J gene lost 2 bases, with 12 bases spanning the gap. Looked up from germline, CDR1 is ENHRY and CDR2 is SYGVKD. This chain's CDR3 is CAISERGGATDTQYF. As DNA, the CDR3 is TGTGCCATCAGTGAAAGGGGGGGGGCCACAGATACGCAGTATTTT.

This rearrangement joins TRBV21-1 to TRBJ1-5; TRBD1, the table's D call, was not compared with the DNA. TRBV21-1 is labeled a pseudogene. The CDR3 has 17 amino acids. CDR3 loop: CASSLGTGDRSNQPQHF. The CDR3 DNA reads TGTGCCAGCAGCTTAGGGACAGGGGACCGGAGCAATCAGCCCCAGCATTTT.

This chain joins TRBV6-2 or TRBV6-3 and TRBJ2-4; 7 bases line up with TRBD1. The CDR3 contains 16 residues. J lost 6 bases, V lost 6 bases, and 14 bases had no gene match. CDR1 is MNHEY, CDR2 SVGEGT, per germline. CDR3 sequence reads: CASSLRTGALGNIQYF. The CDR3 DNA reads TGTGCCAGCAGCCTCCGGACAGGCGCTTTGGGAAACATTCAGTACTTC.

The rearrangement joins TRBV28 to TRBJ1-6; maybe TRBD1 (6 bases). In germline, CDR1 is MDHEN, CDR2 SYDVKM. The CDR3 consists of 15 residues. The V gene lost 6 bases and the J gene lost 6 bases, with 15 bases spanning the gap. CDR3 nucleotides: TGTGCCAGCAGCCGTACAGGGCTAGTTAATTCACCCCTCCACTTT. This encodes CASSRTGLVNSPLHF.

This CDR3 is CAIRGERGGLETQYF. The CDR3 DNA reads TGTGCCATCAGGGGGGAGCGGGGGGGCCTGGAGACCCAGTACTTC. This rearrangement joins TRBV10-3 to TRBJ2-5; 10 bases agree with TRBD2. CDR3 length: 15 amino acids. CDR1 is ENHRY and CDR2 is SYGVKD in the germline V gene. The junction had 9 bases not matched to a gene; V was cut back by 6 bases and J by 5 bases.

The chain joins TRBV7-2 to TRBJ1-1; D not resolved. Germline CDR1 SGHTA, CDR2 FQGNSA. V lost 3 bases, J lost 4 bases, and 18 bases lay in between. This CDR3 comprises 16 residues. CDR3 bases: TGTGCCAGCAGCTTGTCCCGTTTGGTAGTTGGCACTGAAGCTTTCTTT. Its translation is CASSLSRLVVGTEAFF.